The source of this T cell receptor (beta chain) is a study of cytomegalovirus exposure and HLA in healthy donors. About the study: Per a later analysis, the 666 first-cohort and approximately 120 validation repertoires shared one platform.

A roughly 120-subject validation cohort, separate from the roughly 680-subject first cohort, supplied the donors. Profiling relied on immunoSEQ multiplex PCR, and the TCRdb table lists in-frame clones only, not all of them. The sample holds roughly 150,000 clones, nearly 90% seen once. About this clone itself: Its antigen is not known.

Germline loops: CDR1 SEHNR, CDR2 FQNEAQ (reference sequence). The CDR3 has 12 residues. V shed 5 bases and J shed 6 bases, with 11 bases lying between them. Whole-study results and caveats: Usually a TCR sequence was rare, but some public TCRs were found in many donors.

The rearrangement joins TRBV7-9 to TRBJ2-7; D not resolved. The clonotype was recovered from a woman aged 18-29 years in good health and CMV-seropositive. Sequenced material: PBMCs. The CDR3 here is CASSRPRGEQYF. In nucleotides, the CDR3 is TGTGCCAGCAGCCGGCCCCGCGGCGAGCAGTACTTC.